The entry below gives a single T cell receptor (beta chain) sequence along with its context. Its antigen remains unidentified. The data stem from a study of siplizumab effects on memory and regulatory T cells. Study-wide results and limits: Most alloreactive clones went unmapped to unstimulated subsets; only a minor fraction mapped. Unstimulated naive T cells seemed to show more diversity than memory cells did, and they also seemed to be among the major contributors to the alloresponse. Proliferating clones, CD4+ or CD8+, lacked an assignable naive or memory phenotype in roughly 80-96% of cases.

From germline, CDR1 is LNHDA and CDR2 SQIVND (reference sequence). The CDR3 consists of 16 residues. V was trimmed by 3 bases and J by 0 bases, leaving 12 bases between them. About 10^5 TCR templates were measured in each sample. The repertoire was sequenced with immunoSEQ multiplex PCR; TCRdb's copy has only in-frame clones and lacks some. The sample records 94,000 or so clones, approximately 94% being singletons. Input material: CD8+ T cells sorted from blood. V and J are TRBV19 and TRBJ2-1; D may be TRBD2 (6 bases). The TCR comes from a human donor in good health. CDR3 DNA: TGTGCCAGTAGTATGGAGGGACTGTACTCCTACAATGAGCAGTTCTTC. Translation: CASSMEGLYSYNEQFF.